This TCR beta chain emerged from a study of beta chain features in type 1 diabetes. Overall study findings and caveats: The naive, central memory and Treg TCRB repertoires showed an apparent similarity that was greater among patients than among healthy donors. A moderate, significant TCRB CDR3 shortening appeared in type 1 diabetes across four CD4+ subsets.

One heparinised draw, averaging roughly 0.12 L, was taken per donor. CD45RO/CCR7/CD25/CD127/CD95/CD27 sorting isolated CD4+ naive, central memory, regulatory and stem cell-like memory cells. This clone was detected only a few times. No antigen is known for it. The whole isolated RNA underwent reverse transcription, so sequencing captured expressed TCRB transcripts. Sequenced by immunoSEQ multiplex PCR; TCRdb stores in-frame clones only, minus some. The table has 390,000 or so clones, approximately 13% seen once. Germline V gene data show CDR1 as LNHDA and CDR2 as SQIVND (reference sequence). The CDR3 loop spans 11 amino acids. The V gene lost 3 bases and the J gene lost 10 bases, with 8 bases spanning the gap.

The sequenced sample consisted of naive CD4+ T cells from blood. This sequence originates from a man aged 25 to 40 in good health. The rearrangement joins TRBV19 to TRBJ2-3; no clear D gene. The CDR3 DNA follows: TGTGCCAGTAGTATCTCTGGGGCGCAGTATTTT. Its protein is CASSISGAQYF.